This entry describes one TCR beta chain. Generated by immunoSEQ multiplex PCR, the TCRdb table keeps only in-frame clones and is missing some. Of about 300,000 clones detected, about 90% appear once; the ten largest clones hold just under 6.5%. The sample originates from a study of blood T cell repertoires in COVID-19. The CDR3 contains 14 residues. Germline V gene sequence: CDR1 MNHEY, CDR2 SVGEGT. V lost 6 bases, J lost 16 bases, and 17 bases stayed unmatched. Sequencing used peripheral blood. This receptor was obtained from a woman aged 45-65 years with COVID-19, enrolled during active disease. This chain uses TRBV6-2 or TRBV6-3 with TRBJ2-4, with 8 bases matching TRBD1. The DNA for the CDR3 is TGTGCCAGCAGCGACCCCGGGACAGGTCGGGCCCCTTACTTC. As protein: CASSDPGTGRAPYF.